One sample yielded the 14 T cell receptor beta chains listed below, sequenced in a study of a mutant IDH1 vaccine in newly diagnosed glioma. The assay was immunoSEQ multiplex PCR, and TCRdb's table has in-frame clones only and misses some. Seen here are around 61,000 clones, 70% to 90% observed once, and the top ten hold about 4.2%. Noted time point: week 5, during vaccination. All doses held 300 ug of mutant IDH1 20-mer peptide, with topical imiquimod. Their cognate antigens are unknown. Here the sequenced sample was PBMCs, taken from a glioma patient whose treatment included an IDH1 peptide vaccine. These receptor sequences come from a woman between 40 and 55 years old with glioma.

The chain combines TRBV2 with TRBJ2-2; no clear D gene. The CDR3 length is 15 residues. V shed 7 bases and J shed 3 bases, with 15 bases lying between them. From germline, CDR1 is SNHLY and CDR2 FYNNEI. The CDR3 here is CASMLSRSYTGELFF. The CDR3 coding sequence is TGTGCCAGCATGTTAAGCAGGTCTTACACCGGGGAGCTGTTTTTT.

This chain uses TRBV7-2 with TRBJ1-1; tentatively, D is TRBD1 (5 bases). The CDR3 extends over 14 amino acids. The germline gives CDR1 SGHTA, CDR2 FQGNSA. Trimming shortened V by 7 bases and J by 5 bases, and 17 bases separated the two germline ends. In nucleotides, the CDR3 is TGTGCCAGCATCTCCCTCGGGGGTAGTACTGAAGCTTTCTTT. Translated: CASISLGGSTEAFF.

The chain carries TRBV7-2 and TRBJ2-1; D gene uncertain. V lost 2 bases and J 8 bases, leaving 13 bases between the germline ends. The CDR3 is 14 amino acids. The germline V gene encodes CDR1 SGHTA and CDR2 FQGNSA. The CDR3 loop is CASSLISSVHEQFF. CDR3 nucleotide sequence: TGTGCCAGCAGCTTAATCAGCAGTGTTCATGAGCAGTTCTTC.

The chain is built from TRBV5-6 and TRBJ2-7; D possibly uses TRBD1 or TRBD2 (5 bases each). V lost 4 bases and J 2 bases, leaving 10 bases between the germline ends. Germline assignment: CDR1 SGHDT and CDR2 YYEEEE. The length of the CDR3 is 13 residues. Here the CDR3 reads CASSARGPYEQYF. The CDR3 DNA is TGTGCCAGCAGCGCCCGGGGCCCCTACGAGCAGTACTTC.

This clone was counted a few times. The V gene is TRBV2, the J gene TRBJ2-7, with TRBD2 matching 7 bases. Looked up from germline, CDR1 is SNHLY and CDR2 is FYNNEI. After removal of 5 bases from V and 6 bases from J, the junction contained 10 bases not matched to a gene. The CDR3 has 14 amino acids. DNA for the CDR3: TGTGCCAGCAGTACGAGCGGGGCCCCCCCCGAGCAGTACTTC. Residues: CASSTSGAPPEQYF.

This chain connects TRBV7-2 to TRBJ2-7; D unresolved. This CDR3 is 11 amino acids long. V was shortened by 2 bases and J by 4 bases, with 3 bases between the two germline ends. The germline CDR1 and CDR2 sequences are SGHTA and FQGNSA. In DNA, the CDR3 is TGTGCCAGCAGCTTACATTACGAGCAGTACTTC. Amino acids: CASSLHYEQYF.

The CDR3 sequence is CSTRDSSSSYNEQFF. The CDR3 bases are TGCAGCACGCGGGACTCTTCAAGCTCCTACAATGAGCAGTTCTTC. The gene calls are TRBV29-1 and TRBJ2-1; D perhaps matches TRBD2 (6 bases). The CDR3 extends over 15 amino acids. Germline CDR1 and CDR2: SQVTM and ANQGSEA. The germline V and J ends were trimmed by 8 bases and 0 bases, with 17 bases remaining between them.

The V gene is TRBV6-1, the J gene TRBJ2-1; D is possibly TRBD1 (6 bases). The CDR3 loop spans 12 amino acids. V lost 3 bases to trimming and J lost 9 bases, with 9 bases between them. Germline lookup yields CDR1 MNHNS and CDR2 SASEGT. The CDR3 DNA follows: TGTGCCAGCAGTGAGGTAGGGGGTGAGCAGTTCTTC. Its translation is CASSEVGGEQFF.

This clone is a singleton in its sample. V is TRBV29-1 and J is TRBJ2-1, with D perhaps given as TRBD1 or TRBD2 (5 bases each). Germline V gene data show CDR1 as SQVTM and CDR2 as ANQGSEA. The CDR3 loop spans 12 amino acids. V lost 4 bases, J lost 3 bases, and 7 bases lay in between. The CDR3 DNA reads TGCAGCGTTGGGGACCTCTACAATGAGCAGTTCTTC. It codes for CSVGDLYNEQFF.

This chain uses TRBV7-6 with TRBJ2-7; 9 nucleotides match TRBD2. The CDR3 contains 16 residues. Germline CDR1 and CDR2: SGHVS and FNYEAQ. After removal of 5 bases from V and 4 bases from J, the junction contained 12 bases not matched to a gene. The CDR3 protein is CASSLGGSGSIYEQYF. DNA for the CDR3: TGTGCCAGCAGCCTTGGGGGTAGCGGGAGTATTTACGAGCAGTACTTC.

This clone was counted a single time. V and J are TRBV5-5 and TRBJ2-5; TRBD2 aligns across 10 bases. CDR1 SGHKS and CDR2 YYEKEE come from the germline V gene (reference sequence). V was clipped by 4 bases and J by 3 bases; unmatched bases: 9. CDR3 length equals 16 residues. The CDR3 nucleotides read TGTGCCAGCAGCCGCCTACCTACTAGCGGGAAAGAGACCCAGTACTTC. Protein product: CASSRLPTSGKETQYF.

The gene calls are TRBV6-5 and TRBJ1-5, with 9 bases fitting TRBD1. The germline gives CDR1 MNHEY, CDR2 SVGAGI. CDR3 length equals 14 residues. Losses at the gene ends were 5 bases for V and 7 bases for J; bases not matched to a gene: 6. In DNA form, the CDR3 reads TGTGCCAGCAGTACGGACAGGGGCGGGCAGCCCCAGCATTTT. Translating it yields CASSTDRGGQPQHF.

The V gene is TRBV29-1, the J gene TRBJ1-1, with a weak D call TRBD1 (5 bases). Trimming cost V 3 bases and J 1 base, with 6 bases left between them. The germline V gene encodes CDR1 SQVTM and CDR2 ANQGSEA. The CDR3 length is 12 residues. The CDR3 region has the DNA TGCAGCGTTGACAGGGAGAACACTGAAGCTTTCTTT. The encoded protein is CSVDRENTEAFF.

This chain uses TRBV4-3 with TRBJ2-7, with TRBD1 matching 7 bases. V shed 0 bases, J shed 0 bases, and the junction held 5 bases outside the gene matches. Germline assignment: CDR1 LGHNA and CDR2 YSLEER. The CDR3 is 16 residues long. CDR3 DNA: TGCGCCAGCAGCCAAGAAACCGGGACAGTCTCCTACGAGCAGTACTTC. It translates to CASSQETGTVSYEQYF.